The 3 T cell receptor beta chains in this list originate from one sample, sequenced in a study of glioma-infiltrating T cells after dendritic cell vaccination. TCRdb keeps only in-frame clones here, not all; method: immunoSEQ multiplex PCR. The sample comprises over 90,000 clones, about 85% of which are singletons, and over 2.5% rests with the top ten. The sequencing used blood, collected before dendritic cell vaccination. These receptors were taken from a human donor with glioblastoma.

The V call is TRBV5-1, the J call TRBJ2-3; 8 nucleotides align to TRBD1. CDR1 SGHRS and CDR2 YFSETQ come from the germline V gene. This CDR3 region has 14 residues. The ends lost 7 bases at V and 1 base at J; junction bases unmatched: 5. CDR3 DNA: TGCGCCAGCTCCGGGACAGGCGGCACAGATACGCAGTATTTT. Translation gives CASSGTGGTDTQYF. Variable domain in full (rest from reference TRBV5-1 and TRBJ2-3): KAGVTQTPRYLIKTRGQQVTLSCSPISGHRSVSWYQQTPGQGLQFLFEYFSETQRNKGNFPGRFSGRQFSNSRSEMNVSTLELGDSALYLCASSGTGGTDTQYFGPGTRLTVL.

The chain couples TRBV27 to TRBJ2-7; D not certain. Germline V lookup: CDR1 MNHEY, CDR2 SMNVEV (reference sequence). V lost 5 bases and J 3 bases, leaving 11 bases between the germline ends. The CDR3 sequence is 13 residues long. The CDR3 nucleotides read TGTGCCAGCAGTCCTGGAGTGAACTACGAGCAGTACTTC. This sequence encodes CASSPGVNYEQYF.

Only a few counts were recorded for this clone. This chain links TRBV18 with TRBJ2-1; weak D call: TRBD1 (5 bases). The CDR3 totals 13 residues. The germline V and J ends were trimmed by 2 bases and 8 bases, with 10 bases remaining between them. Germline CDR1 reads KGHSH; CDR2 reads LQKENI. The CDR3 DNA reads as TGTGCCAGCTCACCAACCAGGGCGGATGAGCAGTTCTTC. This codes for CASSPTRADEQFF.